This TCR beta chain was sequenced for a study of CD4 T cells in relation to SARS-CoV-2 and coronaviruses. Notes on this clone: What it recognizes is unknown.

Before the COVID-19 pandemic, during about 2010-2018, CD4+ T cells were taken from unexposed donors. The cells were cultured for over eight days before CD4+ T cells were isolated. Clones were sequenced by immunoSEQ multiplex PCR, and TCRdb holds only the in-frame ones, with some missing. This sample has more than 15,000 clones, with about three quarters found just once. This clonotype was obtained from a human donor in good health. The sample taken for sequencing was CD4+ T cells from PBMCs, cultured in vitro.

CDR3 in DNA: TGTGCCAGCAGCAAAGGGGGGACAGTGCCCCTTCGGTCACCCCTCCACTTT. This gives the protein CASSKGGTVPLRSPLHF. The V call is TRBV21-1, the J call TRBJ1-6; TRBD1 is the table's D call, not checked against the DNA. TRBV21-1 is tagged as a pseudogene. The CDR3 is made up of 17 amino acids.